One and the same sample provided the 21 T cell receptor beta chains below, sequenced in a study of human T cells and chemical hapten exposure. Time point: patch test 2, 6 weeks after DPC sensitization. The treatment is: therapeutic diphenylcyclopropenone sensitization with weekly scalp DPC. One entry per CDR3 protein results from TCRdb running MiXCR on the RACE reads. Of roughly 380,000 distinct CDR3 sequences in the sample, about 6% were seen once. Here the sequenced sample was whole blood, taken in connection with sensitization to the hapten diphenylcyclopropenone (DPC). These receptors all come from a woman younger than 30 with alopecia areata. Some clones in this sample may be carry-over from other donors' samples.

The genes are TRBV7-2 and TRBJ2-2, with D possibly being TRBD1 or TRBD2 (5 bases each). Germline V lookup: CDR1 SGHTA, CDR2 FQGNSA. V lost 3 bases and J lost 0, with 8 bases in between. The CDR3 extends over 15 amino acids. The CDR3 DNA sequence: TGTGCCAGCAGCTTCGGGACCCCGAACACCGGGGAGCTGTTTTTT. It codes for CASSFGTPNTGELFF.

The chain combines TRBV11-2 with TRBJ2-1; 8 bases are a match to TRBD1. The CDR3 covers 14 residues. V was clipped by 8 bases and J by 2 bases; unmatched bases: 5. Germline V gene sequence: CDR1 SGHAT, CDR2 FQNNGV. The DNA for the CDR3 is TGTGCCAGCGGAACACAGGGGGCCTACAATGAGCAGTTCTTC. Encoded protein: CASGTQGAYNEQFF. Together with reference TRBV11-2 and TRBJ2-1, the CDR3 gives the full variable domain: EAGVAQSPRYKIIEKRQSVAFWCNPISGHATLYWYQQILGQGPKLLIQFQNNGVVDDSQLPKDRFSAERLKGVDSTLKIQPAKLEDSAVYLCASGTQGAYNEQFFGPGTRLTVL.

This clonotype was recorded at least ten times. The chain recombines TRBV5-4 with TRBJ2-1, with 9 bases fitting TRBD1. Germline loops: CDR1 SGHNT, CDR2 YYREEE (reference sequence). The V and J ends lost 3 bases and 6 bases, in that order; junction bases with no gene match: 7. The CDR3 covers 15 residues. In nucleotides, the CDR3 is TGTGCCAGCAGCTCGGGGACAGGGCCGTCCAATGAGCAGTTCTTC. Its protein product is CASSSGTGPSNEQFF.

This clonotype was observed at least ten times. This chain uses TRBV10-3 with TRBJ1-1; D remains unclear. CDR1 is ENHRY, CDR2 SYGVKD, per germline. The CDR3 totals 15 residues. V was cut by 1 base and J by 0 bases, with 9 bases left in between. DNA of the CDR3: TGTGCCATCAGTGAGTTAGCAGGTATGAACACTGAAGCTTTCTTT. This sequence encodes CAISELAGMNTEAFF.

This clonotype turned up a few times. CDR3 residues: CASSFAGAGSGANVLTF. The CDR3, as DNA: TGTGCCAGCAGCTTCGCGGGGGCAGGTTCTGGGGCCAACGTCCTGACTTTC. J is TRBJ2-6 and V is TRBV5-5, with a tentative D call TRBD2 (7 bases). The V end was cut by 2 bases, the J end by 1 base, with 13 bases between. There are 17 residues in the CDR3. CDR1 and CDR2 (germline): SGHKS, YYEKEE (reference sequence).

This clonotype was observed a few times. V gene TRBV4-2 combines with J gene TRBJ1-4; 8 bases are a match to TRBD1. The CDR3 is made up of 18 amino acids. V lost 0 bases, J lost 1 base, and 7 bases stayed unmatched. CDR1 and CDR2 from the germline V gene are LGHNA and YNFKEQ. CDR3 amino acids: CASSQDAGQEVTNEKLFF. CDR3 bases: TGTGCCAGCAGCCAAGACGCGGGACAGGAAGTAACTAATGAAAAACTGTTTTTT.

At least ten counts were recorded for this clonotype. The gene calls are TRBV10-3 and TRBJ1-5; 8 bases fit TRBD1. V shed 5 bases, J shed 0 bases, and the junction held 3 bases outside the gene matches. Germline CDR1 reads ENHRY; CDR2 reads SYGVKD. The CDR3 runs to 15 residues. The DNA of the CDR3 is TGTGCCATCAGTCCGGACAGGGATAGCAATCAGCCCCAGCATTTT. Translated: CAISPDRDSNQPQHF.

On this clonotype: This could be a read error, since a much larger clone is one nucleotide away. The V call is TRBV7-2, the J call TRBJ1-3; the D gene is possibly TRBD1 (5 bases). Germline assignment: CDR1 SGHTA and CDR2 FQGNSA. The CDR3 is made up of 17 amino acids. V gave up 1 base and J gave up 0 bases, with 13 bases separating them. The CDR3 spells CASSLVAGTSSGNTIYF. The CDR3 nucleotides read TGTGCCAGCAGCTTAGTGGCCGGGACGAGCTCTGGAAACACCATATATTTT.

The sample holds many counts of this clonotype. The rearrangement joins TRBV6-5 to TRBJ2-1; D is unclear. Deletions cut 5 bases from V and 9 bases from J, with 14 bases between. The V gene's germline CDR1 is MNHEY and CDR2 SVGAGI. The CDR3 contains 13 residues. CDR3 sequence reads: CASSTKVNSEQFF. The CDR3 region has the DNA TGTGCCAGCAGTACGAAGGTGAACAGTGAGCAGTTCTTC.

This clonotype was detected a few times. The genes are TRBV6-4 and TRBJ1-3; D is unclear. V lost 8 bases and J lost 2, with 10 bases in between. The CDR3 has 13 amino acids. Germline V gene data show CDR1 as MRHNA and CDR2 as SNTAGT. In nucleotides, the CDR3 is TGTGCCAGCCCGAAAGTGCCTGGAAACACCATATATTTT. Protein product: CASPKVPGNTIYF.

This clonotype was picked up many times. The rearrangement links TRBV5-1 to TRBJ2-7; D is undetermined. The CDR3 length is 12 residues. Per the germline V gene, CDR1 is SGHRS and CDR2 is YFSETQ. Trimming took 7 bases from V and 3 from J, leaving 11 bases between them. This chain's CDR3 is CASGSTGYEQYF. The CDR3 DNA is TGCGCCAGCGGATCGACCGGCTACGAGCAGTACTTC.

Only a few counts were recorded for this clonotype. The chain carries TRBV20-1 and TRBJ1-5, with TRBD1 identical over 9 bases. There are 15 residues in the CDR3. Per the germline V gene, CDR1 is DFQATT and CDR2 is SNEGSKA (reference sequence). Germline trimming cut 7 bases from V and 4 bases from J; bases unmatched to any gene: 11. CDR3 protein: CSVKDRGTANQPQHF. In DNA form, the CDR3 reads TGCAGTGTCAAGGACAGGGGTACGGCGAATCAGCCCCAGCATTTT.

The chain combines TRBV6-1 with TRBJ1-1; no definite D call. Germline V gene sequence: CDR1 MNHNS, CDR2 SASEGT. The V end lost 1 base, the J end lost 8 bases, and 14 bases lay between the germline ends. The CDR3 loop spans 14 amino acids. Here the CDR3 reads CASSEGTLAPEAFF. DNA for the CDR3: TGTGCCAGCAGTGAAGGGACGTTGGCCCCGGAAGCTTTCTTT.

This clonotype was detected only a few times. The genes are TRBV3-1 and TRBJ1-6; D is perhaps TRBD1 (5 bases). Germline CDR1 is LGHDT and CDR2 is YNNKEL (reference sequence). Trimming removed 4 bases at V and 6 bases at J, with 10 bases between. The CDR3 loop spans 14 amino acids. The CDR3 DNA sequence: TGTGCCAGCAGCCCGACAGTCCTTAATTCACCCCTCCACTTT. Its translation is CASSPTVLNSPLHF.

The table lists this clonotype with many counts. This chain connects TRBV7-9 to TRBJ1-2; 8 nucleotides match TRBD1. This CDR3 spans 14 amino acids. Trimming at V came to 3 bases and at J to 3 bases, leaving 3 bases not matched to a gene. In germline, CDR1 is SEHNR, CDR2 FQNEAQ (reference sequence). The CDR3 loop reads CASSFRGLYYGYTF. CDR3 in DNA: TGTGCCAGCAGCTTCAGGGGGCTTTACTATGGCTACACCTTC.

The chain couples TRBV9 to TRBJ1-4, with D possibly TRBD1 on 6 matching bases. Germline V lookup: CDR1 SGDLS, CDR2 YYNGEE. Trimming removed 4 bases from V and 6 bases from J, with 10 bases in between. This CDR3 region has 13 residues. The CDR3 DNA follows: TGTGCCAGCAGCCAAGGGGGAGATGAAAAACTGTTTTTT. Protein sequence: CASSQGGDEKLFF. The full variable domain, its missing parts supplied by reference TRBV9 and TRBJ1-4, is DSGVTQTPKHLITATGQRVTLRCSPRSGDLSVYWYQQSLDQGLQFLIQYYNGEERAKGNILERFSAQQFPDLHSELNLSSLELGDSALYFCASSQGGDEKLFFGSGTQLSVL.

This clonotype came up many times. This rearrangement joins TRBV5-1 to TRBJ2-7, with 8 nucleotides matching TRBD2. This CDR3 has 15 residues. From germline, CDR1 is SGHRS and CDR2 YFSETQ. With 4 bases clipped from V and 2 bases from J, the junction kept 8 bases outside the gene matches. CDR3 in amino acids: CASSTPRGGTYEQYF. The CDR3, as DNA: TGCGCCAGCAGCACCCCCCGGGGGGGGACCTACGAGCAGTACTTC.

This clonotype was seen more than once but under ten times. This chain connects TRBV12-3 or TRBV12-4 to TRBJ2-1; 7 nucleotides agree with TRBD1. Unmatched junction bases numbered 4, after V lost 6 bases and J lost 2 bases. The CDR3 sequence is 14 residues long. The CDR3 bases are TGTGCCAGCAGCCAACAGGGGCCCTACAATGAGCAGTTCTTC. It codes for CASSQQGPYNEQFF.

This clonotype showed up many times. V gene TRBV18 combines with J gene TRBJ2-6; no reliable D call. Trimming took 2 bases from V and 2 from J, leaving 7 bases between them. Germline CDR1 and CDR2: KGHSH and LQKENI. This CDR3 is built from 15 residues. CDR3 DNA: TGTGCCAGCTCACCATCTACGGCTGGGGCCAACGTCCTGACTTTC. Residues: CASSPSTAGANVLTF.

This clonotype was recorded many times. This rearrangement joins TRBV27 to TRBJ2-7; 11 bases fit TRBD2. The trim removed 5 bases at V and 5 bases at J, leaving 5 bases unmatched. The CDR3 is 14 residues long. Per the germline V gene, CDR1 is MNHEY and CDR2 is SMNVEV (reference sequence). The CDR3 bases are TGTGCCAGCAGTCCCGGGACTAGCGGAAACGAGCAGTACTTC. Residues: CASSPGTSGNEQYF.

This clonotype was seen at least ten times. The chain couples TRBV20-1 to TRBJ1-5; D is ambiguous. V lost 0 bases and J lost 0, with 12 bases in between. CDR1 and CDR2 from the germline V gene are DFQATT and SNEGSKA (reference sequence). The CDR3 totals 16 residues. The CDR3 DNA reads TGCAGTGCTAGAGACGGGCGGGCAGCTAGCAATCAGCCCCAGCATTTT. It is translated as CSARDGRAASNQPQHF.